Below are 32 T cell receptor beta chains sequenced from a single sample in a study of lung T cells in sarcoidosis with Löfgren's syndrome. TCRdb called the reads again in MiXCR, with one record for every CDR3 protein. The sample has about 63,000 distinct CDR3 sequences, around 20% seen once; the top ten hold 2.3%. What was sequenced was CD4+ T cells from PBMCs. The receptor source for this set is a human donor with sarcoidosis (Löfgren's syndrome or another form), or a control subject (not recorded which).

The chain combines TRBV19 with TRBJ2-3; 7 positions match TRBD2. Germline CDR1 is LNHDA and CDR2 is SQIVND (reference sequence). This CDR3 comprises 14 residues. V shed 5 bases, J shed 2 bases, and the junction held 4 bases outside the gene matches. For the CDR3, the DNA is TGTGCCAGTAGTTCTAGCGGAGACACAGATACGCAGTATTTT. Its translation is CASSSSGDTDTQYF.

V usage is TRBV30 and J usage is TRBJ2-7; possibly TRBD2 for D (5 bases). The V end lost 3 bases, the J end lost 0 bases, and 15 bases lay between the germline ends. CDR3 size: 15 residues. Germline CDR1 GTSNPN, CDR2 SVGIG (reference sequence). CDR3 in DNA: TGTGCCTGGAGGCCTCTGGGGAGTAACTCCTACGAGCAGTACTTC. This encodes CAWRPLGSNSYEQYF.

This clonotype was detected ten times or more. The chain uses TRBV28 and TRBJ2-1; tentatively, D is TRBD1 (5 bases). The CDR3 has 14 amino acids. Per germline, CDR1 MDHEN and CDR2 SYDVKM. Trimming stripped 2 bases from V and 1 base from J, with 6 bases between. The CDR3 loop is CASSLQGSYNEQFF. For the CDR3, the DNA is TGTGCCAGCAGTTTACAGGGATCCTACAATGAGCAGTTCTTC.

Notes on this clonotype: A much larger clone lies one base from this, so it may be a read error. V gene TRBV15 combines with J gene TRBJ2-1; 7 positions agree with TRBD2. CDR3 size: 16 residues. In germline, CDR1 is LNHNV, CDR2 YYDKDF (reference sequence). After removal of 1 base from V and 2 bases from J, the junction contained 5 bases not matched to a gene. DNA of the CDR3: TGTGCCACCAGCAGAGGGGAGGGGAGCCCCTACAATGAGCAGTTCTTC. As protein: CATSRGEGSPYNEQFF.

V gene TRBV12-3 or TRBV12-4 combines with J gene TRBJ1-3; D not resolved. V lost 2 bases to trimming and J lost 0 bases, with 5 bases between them. The CDR3 sequence is 14 residues long. The CDR3 DNA is TGTGCCAGCAGTTTACTTAGCTCTGGAAACACCATATATTTT. It encodes CASSLLSSGNTIYF.

This clonotype was seen more than once but under ten times. V is TRBV7-8 and J is TRBJ2-1; 14 nucleotides match TRBD2. Germline values: CDR1 SGHVS, CDR2 FQNEAQ. Trimming at V came to 4 bases and at J to 4 bases, leaving 3 bases not matched to a gene. CDR3 length: 16 residues. CDR3 residues: CASSSRLAGGYNEQFF. The CDR3 nucleotides are TGTGCCAGCAGCTCTCGACTAGCGGGAGGGTACAATGAGCAGTTCTTC. Full variable domain (rest looked up from reference TRBV7-8 and TRBJ2-1): GAGVSQSPRYKVAKRGQDVALRCDPISGHVSLFWYQQALGQGPEFLTYFQNEAQLDKSGLPSDRFFAERPEGSVSTLKIQRTQQEDSAVYLCASSSRLAGGYNEQFFGPGTRLTVL.

This chain links TRBV7-2 with TRBJ2-7; no clear D gene. With 0 bases removed from V and 2 bases from J, the gap between germline ends came to 8 bases. CDR3 length equals 14 residues. Germline V gives CDR1 SGHTA, CDR2 FQGNSA. CDR3: CASSLAGSTYEQYF. In DNA form, the CDR3 reads TGTGCCAGCAGCTTAGCTGGTAGCACCTACGAGCAGTACTTC.

This clonotype was observed many times. This chain uses TRBV20-1 with TRBJ2-3, with 12 bases matching TRBD2. The CDR3 extends over 16 amino acids. The V and J ends lost 0 bases and 3 bases, in that order; junction bases with no gene match: 4. Germline lookup yields CDR1 DFQATT and CDR2 SNEGSKA (reference sequence). The CDR3 here is CSARDPLAGGTDTQYF. Written as DNA, the CDR3 is TGCAGTGCTAGAGATCCCCTAGCGGGGGGGACAGATACGCAGTATTTT.

There are many counts of this clonotype. The chain is built from TRBV7-2 and TRBJ2-5; TRBD2 aligns across 10 bases. Germline assignment: CDR1 SGHTA and CDR2 FQGNSA. The length of the CDR3 is 13 residues. CDR3 nucleotide sequence: TGTGCATCCTCTAGCGGGAGCGGAGAGACCCAGTACTTC. This gives the protein CASSSGSGETQYF.

This clonotype was counted a single time. The missing conserved phenylalanine or tryptophan at the end of this CDR3 makes a read error likely. V and J are TRBV28 and TRBJ2-1; TRBD2 matches at 8 bases. The CDR3 is made up of 15 amino acids. V shed 8 bases, J shed 6 bases, and the junction held 12 bases outside the gene matches. From germline, CDR1 is MDHEN and CDR2 SYDVKM. The CDR3 DNA follows: TGTGCCAGCCTTCTAGGCGGACTAGCCCGCAATGAGCAGTTCCTC. Its translation is CASLLGGLARNEQFL.

This clonotype was found a few times. The chain is built from TRBV10-1 and TRBJ2-5; D gene ambiguous. Trimming removed 2 bases at V and 7 bases at J, with 14 bases between. The CDR3 has 14 amino acids. The germline V gene encodes CDR1 WNHNN and CDR2 SYGVQD (reference sequence). CDR3 bases: TGCGCCAGCAGTGAGAACCAATTTGGCTCGACCCAGTACTTC. The encoded protein is CASSENQFGSTQYF.

V usage is TRBV12-3 or TRBV12-4 and J usage is TRBJ1-4, with TRBD1 identical over 7 bases. The CDR3 has 16 residues. V lost 2 bases and J lost 8; bases outside the gene matches: 11. CDR3 sequence: CASSLYEGTDYEKLFF. In DNA form, the CDR3 reads TGTGCCAGCAGTTTATATGAAGGGACAGATTACGAAAAACTGTTTTTT.

Many counts were recorded for this clonotype. The genes are TRBV20-1 and TRBJ2-7; D might be TRBD2 (6 bases). V shed 5 bases and J shed 5 bases, with 13 bases lying between them. From germline, CDR1 is DFQATT and CDR2 SNEGSKA (reference sequence). CDR3 length equals 12 residues. CDR3 DNA sequence: TGCAGTGCTCGCGGGGATGCGGACGAGCAGTACTTC. This encodes CSARGDADEQYF.

This clonotype was counted many times. This rearrangement joins TRBV6-2 or TRBV6-3 to TRBJ1-6; no firm D call. CDR1 and CDR2 (germline): MNHEY, SVGEGT. Trimming stripped 4 bases from V and 14 bases from J, with 9 bases between. The CDR3 totals 11 residues. CDR3: CASSSLSTLHF. The CDR3 coding sequence is TGTGCCAGCAGTTCACTATCCACCCTCCACTTT.

About this clonotype: A clone one base away is much larger, so this may be a read error. J is TRBJ2-7 and V is TRBV6-1; 10 nucleotides agree with TRBD2. The CDR3 is 15 amino acids. The germline V gene has CDR1 MNHNS and CDR2 SASEGT. This chain's CDR3 is CTSSYFRTSGYEQYF. Here the CDR3 DNA reads TGTACCAGCAGTTATTTTAGGACTAGCGGCTACGAGCAGTACTTC.

This clonotype was recorded at least ten times. The chain combines TRBV28 with TRBJ2-7; 8 nucleotides agree with TRBD1. This CDR3 has 15 residues. V lost 6 bases and J lost 5; bases outside the gene matches: 12. The germline CDR1 and CDR2 sequences are MDHEN and SYDVKM. CDR3 in amino acids: CASSPQDRDFHEQYF. In nucleotides, the CDR3 is TGTGCCAGCAGCCCTCAGGACAGGGATTTCCACGAGCAGTACTTC.

This clonotype appeared many times. The V gene is TRBV6-2 or TRBV6-3, the J gene TRBJ1-5; D is possibly TRBD1 (5 bases). Germline V gene data show CDR1 as MNHEY and CDR2 as SVGEGT. CDR3 length equals 16 residues. Between the trimmed V and J ends, which lost 2 bases and 6 bases, there was a span of 17 bases. The CDR3 nucleotides read TGTGCCAGCAGTTACCATGGGACCTCCTCTGGTCAGCCCCAGCATTTT. Its protein is CASSYHGTSSGQPQHF.

This clonotype came up a few times. The V call is TRBV5-1, the J call TRBJ1-1; 10 positions agree with TRBD1. The V gene end was trimmed by 3 bases and the J gene end by 5 bases; junction bases not matched to a gene: 10. Germline CDR1 SGHRS, CDR2 YFSETQ. The CDR3 runs 16 residues. CDR3 amino acids: CASSSTGTGEQTEAFF. CDR3 sequence (DNA): TGCGCCAGCAGCTCAACCGGGACAGGGGAGCAGACTGAAGCTTTCTTT.

V is TRBV19 and J is TRBJ2-1; TRBD2 agrees at 8 bases. V lost 5 bases and J lost 4; bases outside the gene matches: 4. The germline gives CDR1 LNHDA, CDR2 SQIVND (reference sequence). The CDR3 is 14 residues long. The CDR3: CASSAGLAYNEQFF. The CDR3 DNA reads TGTGCCAGTAGTGCAGGACTAGCATACAATGAGCAGTTCTTC.

At least ten counts were recorded for this clonotype. V and J are TRBV10-3 and TRBJ2-3; tentatively, D is TRBD2 (5 bases). The ends were cut back, 6 bases at V and 5 bases at J, with 24 bases in the middle. The CDR3 has 17 amino acids. Germline CDR1 and CDR2: ENHRY and SYGVKD. CDR3 nucleotides: TGTGCCATCAGACTCGACGCCCGGGCCGTTGGACTAGATACGCAGTATTTT. Protein sequence: CAIRLDARAVGLDTQYF.

About this clonotype itself: A read error is possible here, since a much larger clone lies one base away. V is TRBV20-1 and J is TRBJ1-1; no firm D call. Germline assignment: CDR1 DFQATT and CDR2 SNEGSKA (reference sequence). CDR3 length: 14 residues. Here the CDR3 DNA reads TGCAGTGCTAGAGATGCGGGGATTAATACTGGAGCTTTCTTT. This translates into CSARDAGINTGAFF.

A word on this clonotype: Given a much more abundant clone one base away, this may be a read error. The chain joins TRBV6-9 to TRBJ1-4, with D hard to call. Per germline, CDR1 MNHGY and CDR2 SVAAGI. V was trimmed by 3 bases and J by 5 bases, leaving 7 bases between them. This CDR3 is 13 amino acids long. The CDR3 loop reads CASSYTWNEKLFF. The CDR3 DNA sequence: TGTGCCAGCAGTTACACATGGAATGAAAAACTGTTTTTT.

This clonotype was seen at least ten times. The V and J genes are TRBV25-1 and TRBJ2-3; D not resolved. This CDR3 spans 13 amino acids. Between the trimmed V and J ends, which lost 7 bases and 3 bases, there was a span of 11 bases. The germline gives CDR1 MGHDK, CDR2 SYGVNS. The CDR3, as DNA: TGTGCCAGCAACGGCTTGAGGACAGATACGCAGTATTTT. Protein: CASNGLRTDTQYF.

The chain joins TRBV28 to TRBJ1-2; 9 bases fit TRBD1. The V gene's germline CDR1 is MDHEN and CDR2 SYDVKM. V lost 1 base and J lost 6; bases outside the gene matches: 3. This CDR3 comprises 14 residues. CDR3 sequence: CASSLFGQGNGYTF. The CDR3 DNA reads TGTGCCAGCAGTTTATTCGGACAGGGGAATGGCTACACCTTC.

In DNA, the CDR3 is TGTGCCAGCAAATCGGACTTTGACAGGGAAGAGACCCAGTACTTC. Translation gives CASKSDFDREETQYF. The J gene is TRBJ2-5, the V gene TRBV19, with TRBD1 identical over 7 bases. Germline assignment: CDR1 LNHDA and CDR2 SQIVND (reference sequence). The ends lost 9 bases at V and 3 bases at J; junction bases unmatched: 13. The CDR3 sequence is 15 residues long.

The chain recombines TRBV29-1 with TRBJ2-3; 9 positions agree with TRBD1. The germline V gene encodes CDR1 SQVTM and CDR2 ANQGSEA. The V and J ends lost 3 bases and 2 bases, in that order; junction bases with no gene match: 6. The CDR3 sequence is 15 residues long. As DNA, the CDR3 is TGCAGCGTTGACTCGGACAGGGGCTCCACAGATACGCAGTATTTT. The encoded protein is CSVDSDRGSTDTQYF.

Ten or more counts support this clonotype. The rearrangement uses TRBV28 and TRBJ2-3; D might be TRBD1 (6 bases). The length of the CDR3 is 14 residues. Trimming removed 5 bases at V and 2 bases at J, with 11 bases between. CDR1 is MDHEN and CDR2 is SYDVKM in the germline V gene. The CDR3 region has the DNA TGTGCCAGCAGTGTTGGGGGCTACACAGATACGCAGTATTTT. Translation: CASSVGGYTDTQYF.

This clonotype turned up a few times. V and J are TRBV7-9 and TRBJ2-1; TRBD1 agrees at 9 bases. The length of the CDR3 is 14 residues. V lost 5 bases and J lost 4; bases outside the gene matches: 3. Germline assignment: CDR1 SEHNR and CDR2 FQNEAQ (reference sequence). The CDR3 protein is CASSPGQGYNEQFF. Here the CDR3 DNA reads TGTGCCAGCAGCCCGGGACAGGGTTACAATGAGCAGTTCTTC.

The sample holds many counts of this clonotype. This chain joins TRBV28 and TRBJ2-3; possible D gene TRBD1, 6 bases. The V gene lost 1 base and the J gene lost 3 bases, with 11 bases spanning the gap. This CDR3 has 15 residues. Germline values: CDR1 MDHEN, CDR2 SYDVKM. CDR3 protein: CASSLSSQGTDTQYF. The CDR3 DNA reads TGTGCCAGCAGTTTATCTTCGCAGGGGACAGATACGCAGTATTTT.

In its sample, this clonotype was seen many times. V gene TRBV28 combines with J gene TRBJ2-7; 10 bases fit TRBD2. V trimming: 6 bases; J trimming: 3 bases; junction bases outside the gene matches: 11. The CDR3 sequence is 16 residues long. CDR1 MDHEN and CDR2 SYDVKM come from the germline V gene. The CDR3 loop reads CASSNFGSSGSYEQYF. The CDR3 DNA reads as TGTGCCAGCAGCAACTTTGGGTCTAGCGGGAGCTACGAGCAGTACTTC.

This clonotype has just a few counts. The rearrangement joins TRBV11-3 to TRBJ1-1, with unresolved D. Trimming took off 0 bases at V and 4 bases at J, with 9 bases between the two ends. The CDR3 covers 14 residues. Germline assignment: CDR1 SGHNT and CDR2 YENEEA. In nucleotides, the CDR3 is TGTGCCAGCAGCTTAGATCACGGATCCACTGAAGCTTTCTTT. Translating gives CASSLDHGSTEAFF.

Concerning this clonotype: A much more abundant neighbour one base away suggests this may be a read error. This chain joins TRBV6-1 and TRBJ1-3; no reliable D call. The CDR3 covers 15 residues. Germline CDR1 and CDR2: MNHNS and SASEGT. The CDR3 region is CASSRTPSSVNTIYF. The DNA for the CDR3 is TGTGCCAGCAGTAGGACGCCGAGCTCTGTAAACACCATATATTTT.